A selection of T cell receptor beta chains follows, all from one sample in a study of neurological immune-mediated disorders. TCRdb ran MiXCR on the 5' RACE reads and lists one entry per CDR3 protein. The profile covers approximately 82,000 distinct CDR3 sequences, with over 12% appearing a single time and roughly 6.8% taken by the ten largest. The sequenced sample consisted of PBMCs. The receptors derive from a woman in her 50s in good health. The conserved cysteine and the conserved F or W are not part of the CDR3 here. Fields, in order: CDR3 protein, J gene, V gene, CDR3 length, clone size. Not every row has a clone size; where given, it reads once, few, many or a size class.

cdr3_aa: SVFAGRASKNIQY
j_call: TRBJ2-4
v_call: TRBV29-1
cdr3_length: 13
clone_size: many

cdr3_aa: ASSPGLARYNEQF
j_call: TRBJ2-1
v_call: TRBV14
cdr3_length: 13
clone_size: many

cdr3_aa: ASSLTSGTQETQY
j_call: TRBJ2-5
v_call: TRBV5-1
cdr3_length: 13
clone_size: many

cdr3_aa: AISATGDNTEAF
j_call: TRBJ1-1
v_call: TRBV10-3
cdr3_length: 12
clone_size: many

cdr3_aa: ASSDGRGTSTDTQY
j_call: TRBJ2-3
v_call: TRBV2
cdr3_length: 14
clone_size: few

cdr3_aa: ASSLAQGDRGYT
j_call: TRBJ1-2
v_call: TRBV7-2
cdr3_length: 12
clone_size: many

cdr3_aa: ATSKGDGPPVGNTQY
j_call: TRBJ2-3
v_call: TRBV15
cdr3_length: 15
clone_size: many

cdr3_aa: ASSQLAGAIQETQY
j_call: TRBJ2-5
v_call: TRBV7-2
cdr3_length: 14
clone_size: many

cdr3_aa: ASSQGGGGLGEGYNEQF
j_call: TRBJ2-1
v_call: TRBV3-1
cdr3_length: 17
clone_size: many

cdr3_aa: ASSLVAGVYT
j_call: TRBJ1-2
v_call: TRBV11-2
cdr3_length: 10
clone_size: many

cdr3_aa: ASRNQGVRNQPQH
j_call: TRBJ1-5
v_call: TRBV2
cdr3_length: 13
clone_size: NA

cdr3_aa: ASSTRRGGHWNEQF
j_call: TRBJ2-1
v_call: TRBV7-2
cdr3_length: 14
clone_size: few

cdr3_aa: ASSLDPNQGTQY
j_call: TRBJ2-3
v_call: TRBV5-1
cdr3_length: 12
clone_size: many

cdr3_aa: ASSIQGNQPQH
j_call: TRBJ1-5
v_call: TRBV5-1
cdr3_length: 11
clone_size: NA

cdr3_aa: ASSLALGQGSGANVLT
j_call: TRBJ2-6
v_call: TRBV12-3/TRBV12-4
cdr3_length: 16
clone_size: many

cdr3_aa: SAQRKGAF
j_call: TRBJ1-1
v_call: TRBV29-1
cdr3_length: 8
clone_size: few

cdr3_aa: ASSIGQGRTDTQY
j_call: TRBJ2-3
v_call: TRBV5-1
cdr3_length: 13
clone_size: many

cdr3_aa: ASSLTGDTPRYT
j_call: TRBJ1-2
v_call: TRBV5-1
cdr3_length: 12
clone_size: few

cdr3_aa: ASSKVRQGASGNTIY
j_call: TRBJ1-3
v_call: TRBV21-1
cdr3_length: 15
clone_size: many

cdr3_aa: ASTPRGTGTGEFYGYT
j_call: TRBJ1-2
v_call: TRBV5-1
cdr3_length: 16
clone_size: many

cdr3_aa: ASSPSGNRETQY
j_call: TRBJ2-5
v_call: TRBV18
cdr3_length: 12
clone_size: NA

cdr3_aa: DNSLPLGTHNEQF
j_call: TRBJ2-1
v_call: TRBV5-1
cdr3_length: 13
clone_size: once

cdr3_aa: ASSSQGAGTNEKLF
j_call: TRBJ1-4
v_call: TRBV5-1
cdr3_length: 14
clone_size: many

cdr3_aa: ASSQRQGPQETQY
j_call: TRBJ2-5
v_call: TRBV11-3
cdr3_length: 13
clone_size: NA

cdr3_aa: SAPRTGGGETQY
j_call: TRBJ2-5
v_call: TRBV20-1
cdr3_length: 12
clone_size: many

cdr3_aa: ASSFRLSGSPDTQY
j_call: TRBJ2-3
v_call: TRBV12-3/TRBV12-4
cdr3_length: 14
clone_size: many

cdr3_aa: ASSVAPEAYEQY
j_call: TRBJ2-7
v_call: TRBV9
cdr3_length: 12
clone_size: NA

cdr3_aa: ASSRTDRAYEQY
j_call: TRBJ2-7
v_call: TRBV7-2
cdr3_length: 12
clone_size: many

cdr3_aa: ASSSRGLGEKLF
j_call: TRBJ1-4
v_call: TRBV12-3/TRBV12-4
cdr3_length: 12
clone_size: many

cdr3_aa: ASSPPVSGQY
j_call: TRBJ2-7
v_call: TRBV27
cdr3_length: 10
clone_size: NA

cdr3_aa: ASSRNRMGDYEQY
j_call: TRBJ2-7
v_call: TRBV4-1
cdr3_length: 13
clone_size: many

cdr3_aa: AISVGRESYNEQF
j_call: TRBJ2-1
v_call: TRBV10-3
cdr3_length: 13
clone_size: many

cdr3_aa: ASSSLAVTDTQY
j_call: TRBJ2-3
v_call: TRBV18
cdr3_length: 12
clone_size: NA

cdr3_aa: ASSRGLSAYEQY
j_call: TRBJ2-7
v_call: TRBV5-6
cdr3_length: 12
clone_size: many

cdr3_aa: ASSVFGGSSTDTQY
j_call: TRBJ2-3
v_call: TRBV19
cdr3_length: 14
clone_size: NA

cdr3_aa: ASSLRQALRGYT
j_call: TRBJ1-2
v_call: TRBV28
cdr3_length: 12
clone_size: NA

cdr3_aa: ASSSDRSTEAF
j_call: TRBJ1-1
v_call: TRBV5-1
cdr3_length: 11
clone_size: many

cdr3_aa: ANTAGSVNTIY
j_call: TRBJ1-3
v_call: TRBV6-5
cdr3_length: 11
clone_size: NA

cdr3_aa: ASGERGQKHRPQH
j_call: TRBJ1-5
v_call: TRBV28
cdr3_length: 13
clone_size: NA

cdr3_aa: ASSLGQSLVGTGELF
j_call: TRBJ2-2
v_call: TRBV5-1
cdr3_length: 15
clone_size: many

cdr3_aa: ASSPPTGVIQETQY
j_call: TRBJ2-5
v_call: TRBV3-1
cdr3_length: 14
clone_size: many

cdr3_aa: ASSRIPSGSVDTQY
j_call: TRBJ2-3
v_call: TRBV7-2
cdr3_length: 14
clone_size: few

cdr3_aa: ASSQSQAHYGYT
j_call: TRBJ1-2
v_call: TRBV5-1
cdr3_length: 12
clone_size: NA